The table lists the clone carrying this TCR beta chain with a few counts. The antigen is undetermined. CDR1 is MNHEY and CDR2 is SMNVEV in the germline V gene (reference sequence). CDR3 length: 19 amino acids. The germline V and J ends were trimmed by 5 bases and 0 bases, with 25 bases remaining between them. The record originates from a study of vaccination and CD4 T cells after COVID-19. For the study at large: The convalescents included six males and four females, and among them two were Hispanic while seven were Caucasian.

The assay that was used to sequence DNA from cultured CD4+ T cells was the Oncomine TCR Beta short-read assay. MiXCR, applied by TCRdb to the PCR reads, yields one record per CDR3 protein. The sample yields under 20,000 distinct CDR3 sequences, 65% to 80% seen once. Documented treatment: approximately nine-day PBMC culture with coronavirus spike peptide pools or control peptides (ViraFEST assay). After being plated at roughly 2.2 million per well, PBMCs were cultured with approximately 9.4 IU/ml IL-2 and around 11 ug/ml peptide pools. Sequencing input: CD4+ T cells from blood, cultured in vitro. The rearrangement joins TRBV27 to TRBJ1-2; D may be TRBD1 (5 bases). The receptor was derived from a human donor who had recovered from COVID-19. CDR3 DNA sequence: TGTGCCAGCAGTATTATACCCCCCCTGGCAGGGCCCACTAACTATGGCTACACCTTC. Its translation is CASSIIPPLAGPTNYGYTF.